Listed below are T cell receptor beta chains from one sample, sequenced in a study of post-analysis software for immune sequencing data. TCRdb re-called the PCR reads with MiXCR, one entry per CDR3 protein. The sample includes about 540,000 distinct CDR3 sequences, approximately 31% of them seen just once. Sequencing was done on a sample of blood. The receptor set was obtained from a girl aged 2 to 17 with multiple sclerosis. CDR3s include the opening cysteine and the closing phenylalanine or tryptophan. Each record gives: V gene, clone size, J gene, D gene, CDR3 protein, CDR3 DNA. The D gene is left open where the match is weak. The size field is filled for only some rows; it gives once, few, many or a size class.

TRBV9	NA	TRBJ1-2	NA	CASSGGGVNYGYTF	TGTGCCAGCAGCGGCGGGGGTGTTAACTATGGCTACACCTTC
TRBV9	many	TRBJ2-7	NA	CASSPTGPDYEQYF	TGTGCCAGCAGCCCAACAGGGCCGGATTACGAGCAGTACTTC
TRBV4-1	NA	TRBJ2-3	TRBD2	CASSHPDREGDTQYF	TGCGCCAGCAGCCATCCGGACCGGGAGGGGGATACGCAGTATTTT
TRBV7-9	NA	TRBJ1-5	TRBD1	CASSLETGGAQPQHF	TGTGCCAGCAGCTTAGAGACAGGGGGTGCTCAGCCCCAGCATTTT
TRBV12-3/TRBV12-4	NA	TRBJ2-1	NA	CASTPRGAVEQFF	TGTGCCTCAACCCCCAGGGGGGCCGTTGAGCAGTTCTTC
TRBV6-2/TRBV6-3	few	TRBJ2-3	TRBD2	CASTYGLAGGLTQYF	TGTGCCAGCACCTACGGACTAGCGGGGGGGCTTACGCAGTATTTT
TRBV6-2/TRBV6-3	NA	TRBJ1-1	TRBD1	CASRDRPTNTEAFF	TGTGCCAGCAGGGACAGGCCAACGAACACTGAAGCTTTCTTT
TRBV7-9	NA	TRBJ2-7	TRBD1	CASSSVGTGTYEQYF	TGTGCCAGCAGCTCCGTCGGGACAGGGACCTACGAGCAGTACTTC
TRBV9	NA	TRBJ2-7	TRBD2	CASSTSGGAGEQYF	TGTGCCAGCAGCACTAGCGGGGGGGCAGGCGAGCAGTACTTC
TRBV3-1	NA	TRBJ2-5	TRBD2	CASSQASGGQETQYF	TGTGCCAGCAGCCAAGCTAGCGGGGGCCAAGAGACCCAGTACTTC
TRBV27	NA	TRBJ2-7	NA	CASSLSWGGGIEQYF	TGTGCCAGCAGTTTATCGTGGGGGGGCGGAATCGAGCAGTACTTC
TRBV7-2	few	TRBJ2-5	TRBD2	CASSLVPSGVETQYF	TGTGCCAGCAGCTTAGTCCCGAGCGGGGTAGAGACCCAGTACTTC
TRBV4-1	few	TRBJ2-3	NA	CASSLPGPDTQYF	TGCGCCAGCAGCCTTCCCGGCCCAGATACGCAGTATTTT
TRBV2	few	TRBJ2-5	NA	CASTVLIPKGTQYF	TGTGCCAGCACGGTCTTGATACCCAAAGGGACCCAGTACTTC
TRBV28	NA	TRBJ1-2	TRBD1	CASTDRDWSYGYTF	TGTGCCAGCACGGACAGGGATTGGAGCTATGGCTACACCTTC
TRBV10-3	few	TRBJ2-1	TRBD1	CAISGAPGTGLNNEQFF	TGTGCCATCAGTGGGGCCCCCGGGACAGGGCTAAACAATGAGCAGTTCTTC
TRBV18	NA	TRBJ2-4	TRBD1	CASSLMPGQGKNIQYF	TGTGCCAGCTCACTGATGCCGGGACAGGGGAAGAACATTCAGTACTTC
TRBV7-9	NA	TRBJ2-1	NA	CASSSTRISYNEQFF	TGTGCCAGCAGCTCAACCCGGATTTCATACAATGAGCAGTTCTTC
TRBV7-3	NA	TRBJ1-1	TRBD1	CASSLTGQVVEAFF	TGTGCCAGCAGCCTGACGGGACAGGTGGTTGAAGCTTTCTTT
TRBV5-1	few	TRBJ2-5	NA	CASSLAGSPTETQYF	TGCGCCAGCAGCTTGGCGGGGTCGCCCACAGAGACCCAGTACTTC
TRBV20-1	NA	TRBJ1-2	NA	CSATRPDSNYGYTF	TGCAGTGCAACCCGACCGGACAGTAACTATGGCTACACCTTC
TRBV20-1	few	TRBJ2-5	TRBD2	CSAYGSGGFIQETQYF	TGCAGTGCATACGGTAGCGGGGGGTTCATCCAAGAGACCCAGTACTTC
TRBV5-1	NA	TRBJ2-3	NA	CASSPGPGVFTDTQYF	TGCGCCAGCAGCCCGGGACCCGGAGTATTCACAGATACGCAGTATTTT
TRBV5-1	NA	TRBJ1-5	NA	CACSLEGYSNQPQHF	TGCGCCTGCAGCTTGGAAGGGTATAGCAATCAGCCCCAGCATTTT
TRBV28	once	TRBJ2-3	NA	CASSLPESGRTQYF	TGTGCCAGCAGTCTCCCAGAAAGCGGCCGTACGCAGTATTTT
TRBV6-5	NA	TRBJ1-5	NA	CASRVRAYSNQPQHF	TGTGCCAGCAGGGTCAGGGCCTATAGCAATCAGCCCCAGCATTTT
TRBV6-5	NA	TRBJ1-2	NA	CASSRVGPKGYTF	TGTGCCAGCAGCCGGGTGGGCCCCAAGGGCTACACCTTC
TRBV10-3	NA	TRBJ2-7	TRBD1	CAISDQDRLPYEQYF	TGTGCCATCAGTGACCAGGACAGGCTCCCCTACGAGCAGTACTTC
TRBV11-1	NA	TRBJ2-7	TRBD2	CASSLGSLAAVEQYF	TGTGCCAGCAGCTTAGGTTCCCTAGCGGCGGTCGAGCAGTACTTC
TRBV3-1	NA	TRBJ2-7	NA	CASSQGGPAATYEQYF	TGTGCCAGCAGCCAAGGAGGACCTGCGGCGACCTACGAGCAGTACTTC
TRBV20-1	NA	TRBJ2-5	TRBD1	CSAAGTGIWVQETQYF	TGCAGTGCGGCCGGGACAGGGATTTGGGTTCAAGAGACCCAGTACTTC
TRBV5-1	NA	TRBJ1-3	TRBD1	CASSVGSGGSYSGNTIYF	TGCGCCAGCAGCGTCGGGTCAGGGGGCTCTTACTCTGGAAACACCATATATTTT
TRBV18	few	TRBJ1-2	NA	CASSAWPGADDGYTF	TGTGCCAGCTCAGCCTGGCCAGGGGCGGATGATGGCTACACCTTC
TRBV5-1	NA	TRBJ1-1	NA	CASSTNRILNTEAFF	TGCGCCAGCAGCACCAACAGGATTCTGAACACTGAAGCTTTCTTT
TRBV20-1	NA	TRBJ2-5	TRBD2	CSARKRGGWETQYF	TGCAGTGCTAGGAAGCGGGGGGGCTGGGAGACCCAGTACTTC
TRBV18	NA	TRBJ2-5	NA	CASSPAENQETQYF	TGTGCCAGCTCACCTGCGGAAAACCAAGAGACCCAGTACTTC
TRBV11-2	NA	TRBJ2-1	NA	CASSLEGAGTPKAEQFF	TGTGCCAGCAGCTTAGAGGGAGCCGGGACTCCAAAGGCTGAGCAGTTCTTC
TRBV9	NA	TRBJ1-2	NA	CASSVPGEKGYTF	TGTGCCAGCAGCGTACCAGGGGAGAAAGGCTACACCTTC
TRBV3-1	NA	TRBJ2-1	NA	CASSQGWGNEQFF	TGTGCCAGCAGCCAAGGGTGGGGCAATGAGCAGTTCTTC